Shown below are 3 T cell receptor beta chains from a single sample sequenced in a study of blood T cell repertoires in COVID-19. Measured with immunoSEQ multiplex PCR; TCRdb has only the in-frame clones, and not every one. The table includes 40,000 to 65,000 clones, 86% detected once. The sample was peripheral blood. The source of these receptors is a man between 65 and 85 years old with active COVID-19.

The V call is TRBV6-6, the J call TRBJ1-2; 11 bases line up with TRBD1. V was pared by 5 bases and J by 4 bases, with 15 bases of the junction left unmatched. The CDR3 totals 18 residues. Germline-derived CDR1 and CDR2 are MNHNY and SVGAGI (reference sequence). In DNA form, the CDR3 reads TGTGCCAGCAGTCTCCGGACAGGGGGCTTAAGAGGTCGCTATGGCTACACCTTC. It is translated as CASSLRTGGLRGRYGYTF.

The chain recombines TRBV11-3 with TRBJ2-2; 8 nucleotides match TRBD1. CDR3 size: 15 residues. CDR1 is SGHNT and CDR2 is YENEEA in the germline V gene. Unmatched junction bases numbered 1, after V lost 3 bases and J lost 1 base. This CDR3 reads CASSFGTGNTGELFF. CDR3 in DNA: TGTGCCAGCAGCTTCGGGACAGGGAACACCGGGGAGCTGTTTTTT.

The chain has TRBV4-1 and TRBJ1-2; the D gene is possibly TRBD1 (6 bases). CDR1 and CDR2 (germline): MGHRA, YSYEKL. Trimming took 0 bases from V and 2 from J, leaving 16 bases between them. The CDR3 is 17 amino acids. The DNA for the CDR3 is TGCGCCAGCAGCCAAGAGGGGGCCCGGCTCCGAAACTATGGCTACACCTTC. Encoded protein: CASSQEGARLRNYGYTF.